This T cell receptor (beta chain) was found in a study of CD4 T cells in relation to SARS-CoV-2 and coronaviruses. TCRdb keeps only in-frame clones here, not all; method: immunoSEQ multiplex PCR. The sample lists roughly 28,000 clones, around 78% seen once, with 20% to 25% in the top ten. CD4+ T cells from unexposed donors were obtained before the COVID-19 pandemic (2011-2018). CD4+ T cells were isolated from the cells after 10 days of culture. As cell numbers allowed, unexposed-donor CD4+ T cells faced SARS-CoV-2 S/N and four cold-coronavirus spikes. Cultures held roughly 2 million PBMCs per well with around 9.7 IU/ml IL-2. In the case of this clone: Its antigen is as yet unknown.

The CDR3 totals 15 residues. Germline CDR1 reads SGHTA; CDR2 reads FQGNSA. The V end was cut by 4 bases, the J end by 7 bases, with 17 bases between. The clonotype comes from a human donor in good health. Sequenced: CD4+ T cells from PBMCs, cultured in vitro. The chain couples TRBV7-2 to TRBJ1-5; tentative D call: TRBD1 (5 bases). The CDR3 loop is CASSSSDSGGQPQHF. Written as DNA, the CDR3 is TGTGCCAGCAGCTCCTCCGACAGTGGGGGACAGCCCCAGCATTTT.